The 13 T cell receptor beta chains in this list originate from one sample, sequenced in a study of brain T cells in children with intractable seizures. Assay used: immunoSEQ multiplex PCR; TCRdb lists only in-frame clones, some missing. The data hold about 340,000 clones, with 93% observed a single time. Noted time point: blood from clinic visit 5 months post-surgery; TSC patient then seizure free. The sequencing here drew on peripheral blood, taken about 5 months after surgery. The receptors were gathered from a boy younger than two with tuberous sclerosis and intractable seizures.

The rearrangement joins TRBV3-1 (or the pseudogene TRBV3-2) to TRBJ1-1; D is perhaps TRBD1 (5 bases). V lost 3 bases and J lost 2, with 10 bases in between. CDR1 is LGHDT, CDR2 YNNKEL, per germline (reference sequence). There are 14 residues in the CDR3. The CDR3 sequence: CASSHGDRNTEAFF. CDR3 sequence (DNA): TGTGCCAGCAGCCATGGGGACCGCAACACTGAAGCTTTCTTT.

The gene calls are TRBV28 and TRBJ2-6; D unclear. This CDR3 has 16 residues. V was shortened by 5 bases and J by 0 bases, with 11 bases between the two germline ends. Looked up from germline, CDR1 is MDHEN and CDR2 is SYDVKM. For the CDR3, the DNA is TGTGCCAGCAGTGCGCACACCCTCTCTGGGGCCAACGTCCTGACTTTC. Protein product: CASSAHTLSGANVLTF.

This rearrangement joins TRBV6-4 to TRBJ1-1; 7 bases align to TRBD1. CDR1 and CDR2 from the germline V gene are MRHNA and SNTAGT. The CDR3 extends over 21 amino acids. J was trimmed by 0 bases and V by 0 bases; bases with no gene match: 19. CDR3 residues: CASSDSKRQVTGRFMNTEAFF. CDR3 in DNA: TGTGCCAGCAGTGACTCGAAGAGACAGGTGACAGGGAGATTTATGAACACTGAAGCTTTCTTT.

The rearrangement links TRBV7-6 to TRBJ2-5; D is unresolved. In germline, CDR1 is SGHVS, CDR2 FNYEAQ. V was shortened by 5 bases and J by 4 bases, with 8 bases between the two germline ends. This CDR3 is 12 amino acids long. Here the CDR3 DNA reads TGTGCCAGCAGCGTGGTCGGAGAGACCCAGTACTTC. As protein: CASSVVGETQYF. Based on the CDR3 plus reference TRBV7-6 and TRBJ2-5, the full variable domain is GAGVSQSPRYKVTKRGQDVALRCDPISGHVSLYWYRQALGQGPEFLTYFNYEAQQDKSGLPNDRFSAERPEGSISTLTIQRTEQRDSAMYRCASSVVGETQYFGPGTRLLVL.

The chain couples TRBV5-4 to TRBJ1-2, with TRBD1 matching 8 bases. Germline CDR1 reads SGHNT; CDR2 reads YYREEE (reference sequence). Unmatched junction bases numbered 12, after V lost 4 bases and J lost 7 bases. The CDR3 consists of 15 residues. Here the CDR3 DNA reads TGTGCCAGCAGCACATTCCGGGACAGGATTAGTGGCTACACCTTC. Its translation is CASSTFRDRISGYTF.

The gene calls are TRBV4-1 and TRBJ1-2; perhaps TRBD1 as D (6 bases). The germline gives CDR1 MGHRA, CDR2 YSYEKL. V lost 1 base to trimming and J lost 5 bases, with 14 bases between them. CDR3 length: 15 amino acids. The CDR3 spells CASSQGGTRTYGYTF. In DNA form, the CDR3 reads TGCGCCAGCAGCCAAGGAGGGACAAGGACATATGGCTACACCTTC.

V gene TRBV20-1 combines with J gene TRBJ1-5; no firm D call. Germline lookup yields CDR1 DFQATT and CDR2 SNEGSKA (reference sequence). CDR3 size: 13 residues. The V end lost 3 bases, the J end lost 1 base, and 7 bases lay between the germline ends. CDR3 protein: CSASGQSNQPQHF. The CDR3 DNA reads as TGCAGTGCTAGTGGGCAGAGCAATCAGCCCCAGCATTTT.

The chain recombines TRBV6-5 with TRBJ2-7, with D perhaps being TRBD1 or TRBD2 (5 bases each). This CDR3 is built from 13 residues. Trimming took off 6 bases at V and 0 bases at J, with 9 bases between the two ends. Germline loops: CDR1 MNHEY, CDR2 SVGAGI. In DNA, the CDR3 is TGTGCCAGCAGCCGGGACCACTCCTACGAGCAGTACTTC. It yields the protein CASSRDHSYEQYF.

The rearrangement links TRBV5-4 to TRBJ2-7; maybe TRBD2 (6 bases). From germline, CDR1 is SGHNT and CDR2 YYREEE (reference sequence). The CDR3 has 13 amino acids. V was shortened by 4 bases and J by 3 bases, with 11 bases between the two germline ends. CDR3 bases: TGTGCCAGCAGCCTCGGGCGGGACTACGAGCAGTACTTC. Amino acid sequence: CASSLGRDYEQYF.

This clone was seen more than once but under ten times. The CDR3 region has the DNA TGTGCCAGCAGCTCAGGATCGGGAGCGAACACTGAAGCTTTCTTT. Its translation is CASSSGSGANTEAFF. The genes are TRBV11-2 and TRBJ1-1; D is ambiguous. The germline CDR1 and CDR2 sequences are SGHAT and FQNNGV. The V gene lost 4 bases and the J gene lost 1 base, with 13 bases spanning the gap. The CDR3 extends over 15 amino acids.

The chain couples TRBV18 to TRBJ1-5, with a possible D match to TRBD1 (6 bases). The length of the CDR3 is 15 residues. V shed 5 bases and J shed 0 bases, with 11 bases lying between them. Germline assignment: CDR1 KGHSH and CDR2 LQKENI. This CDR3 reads CASSNTGYSNQPQHF. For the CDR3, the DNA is TGTGCCAGCTCAAATACAGGGTATAGCAATCAGCCCCAGCATTTT.

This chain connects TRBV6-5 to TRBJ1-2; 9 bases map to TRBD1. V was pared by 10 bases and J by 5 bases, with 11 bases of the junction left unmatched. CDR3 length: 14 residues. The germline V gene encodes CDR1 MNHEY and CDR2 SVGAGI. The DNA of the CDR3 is TGTGCCATCGGATGGACAGGGGCTCTTTATGGCTACACCTTC. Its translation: CAIGWTGALYGYTF.

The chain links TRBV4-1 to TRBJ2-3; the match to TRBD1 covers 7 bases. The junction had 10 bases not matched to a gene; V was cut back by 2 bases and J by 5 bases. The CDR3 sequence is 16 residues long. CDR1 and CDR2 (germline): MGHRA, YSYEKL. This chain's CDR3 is CASSQFDRAVRDTQYF. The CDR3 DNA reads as TGCGCCAGCAGCCAATTCGACAGGGCAGTGCGAGATACGCAGTATTTT.